Following are 18 T cell receptor beta chains from one sample sequenced in a study of shared clonotypes between healthy human individuals. Some clones are missing from TCRdb's copy, which holds only in-frame ones; the method was immunoSEQ multiplex PCR. The table includes 1.6 million or so clones, roughly 96% detected once. Input material: naive CD4+ T cells sorted from blood. Indicated subset: CD45RA+ positively selected. Source of these receptors: a man aged 30-40 years in good health.

The chain joins TRBV5-6 to TRBJ2-2; 10 bases map to TRBD1. J gave up 3 bases and V 5 bases, and 13 bases lay outside the gene matches. The CDR3 spans 18 residues. Germline-derived CDR1 and CDR2 are SGHDT and YYEEEE. CDR3 nucleotides: TGTGCCAGCAGGGTTTATCGGGACAGGGGCTGGGACACCGGGGAGCTGTTTTTT. Residues: CASRVYRDRGWDTGELFF.

V usage is TRBV19 and J usage is TRBJ2-6; TRBD1 matches at 7 bases. V lost 4 bases, J lost 0 bases, and 9 bases stayed unmatched. There are 18 residues in the CDR3. The V gene's germline CDR1 is LNHDA and CDR2 SQIVND (reference sequence). CDR3 sequence (DNA): TGTGCCAGTAGTACCCTACAGGGGTCCCACTCTGGGGCCAACGTCCTGACTTTC. Amino acid sequence: CASSTLQGSHSGANVLTF.

The rearrangement joins TRBV10-3 to TRBJ2-7, with 7 bases identical to TRBD2. Per germline, CDR1 ENHRY and CDR2 SYGVKD. With V trimmed by 9 bases and J by 6 bases, 14 bases remained unmatched. The CDR3 is made up of 14 amino acids. The CDR3 here is CAMGGEVAASEQYF. CDR3 nucleotides: TGTGCCATGGGGGGGGAAGTGGCGGCCTCCGAGCAGTACTTC.

J is TRBJ2-1 and V is TRBV30; 12 bases map to TRBD2. This CDR3 is built from 15 residues. With 2 bases clipped from V and 13 bases from J, the junction kept 12 bases outside the gene matches. Germline V gene sequence: CDR1 GTSNPN, CDR2 SVGIG (reference sequence). CDR3 sequence reads: CAWSPRTSGKGYQFF. The CDR3 DNA follows: TGTGCCTGGAGTCCGAGGACTAGCGGGAAAGGGTACCAGTTCTTC.

The genes are TRBV7-2 and TRBJ2-5; 15 bases align to TRBD2. The ends lost 5 bases at V and 5 bases at J; junction bases unmatched: 6. The CDR3 covers 16 residues. CDR1 and CDR2 from the germline V gene are SGHTA and FQGNSA. The DNA of the CDR3 is TGTGCCAGCAGCCGGACTAGCGGGAGGGTCGGCGAGACCCAGTACTTC. Amino acids: CASSRTSGRVGETQYF.

As regards this clone: Additional DNA sequences in this sample encode the identical CDR3. The gene calls are TRBV4-3 and TRBJ1-5; the D is unclear. Germline CDR1 LGHNA, CDR2 YSLEER. The CDR3 has 13 residues. V shed 0 bases and J shed 6 bases, with 6 bases lying between them. The CDR3 nucleotides read TGCGCCAGCAGCCAAGATAGAGCTCAGCCCCAGCATTTT. The encoded protein is CASSQDRAQPQHF.

The gene calls are TRBV9 and TRBJ2-2; perhaps D is TRBD1 or TRBD2 (5 bases each). Between the trimmed V and J ends, which lost 0 bases and 3 bases, there was a span of 15 bases. This CDR3 has 17 amino acids. CDR1 is SGDLS, CDR2 YYNGEE, per germline. CDR3 nucleotides: TGTGCCAGCAGCGTAGACCACGGGGCGCAGGACACCGGGGAGCTGTTTTTT. Translating it yields CASSVDHGAQDTGELFF.

The gene calls are TRBV28 and TRBJ1-5; 8 positions match TRBD1. After removal of 3 bases from V and 6 bases from J, the junction contained 7 bases not matched to a gene. In germline, CDR1 is MDHEN, CDR2 SYDVKM. CDR3 length: 15 residues. CDR3 in DNA: TGTGCCAGCAGTTTTCTCAGGGGGCTAAGTCAGCCCCAGCATTTT. Translation: CASSFLRGLSQPQHF.

This clone was seen more than once but under ten times. The V gene is TRBV6-1, the J gene TRBJ2-7; 9 bases agree with TRBD2. With V trimmed by 8 bases and J by 1 base, 9 bases remained unmatched. The CDR3 length is 15 residues. Germline values: CDR1 MNHNS, CDR2 SASEGT. The CDR3 region is CASGKTLAGSYEQYF. CDR3 DNA sequence: TGTGCCAGCGGGAAGACCCTAGCGGGATCCTACGAGCAGTACTTC.

The CDR3 nucleotides read TGTGCCAGCACCGAGCAGGGGGGGCTATTCTACGAGCAGTACTTC. Translated, it gives CASTEQGGLFYEQYF. This chain joins TRBV28 and TRBJ2-7; D tentatively fits TRBD1 or TRBD2 (7 bases each). This CDR3 has 15 residues. V lost 7 bases and J 3 bases, leaving 19 bases between the germline ends. Germline loops: CDR1 MDHEN, CDR2 SYDVKM.

The V gene is TRBV2, the J gene TRBJ1-5; D perhaps matches TRBD1 (6 bases). Germline V gene sequence: CDR1 SNHLY, CDR2 FYNNEI. The CDR3 has 14 amino acids. V lost 6 bases to trimming and J lost 3 bases, with 12 bases between them. The CDR3 DNA sequence: TGTGCCAGCAGCAGCGGACAGCACAATCAGCCCCAGCATTTT. Amino acid sequence: CASSSGQHNQPQHF.

V is TRBV5-5 and J is TRBJ2-7; unclear D gene. This CDR3 has 14 residues. CDR1 is SGHKS and CDR2 is YYEKEE in the germline V gene (reference sequence). The V and J ends lost 4 bases and 2 bases respectively, with 13 bases between them. This chain's CDR3 is CASSLRRTTYEQYF. The DNA of the CDR3 is TGTGCCAGCAGCCTCCGCCGGACCACCTACGAGCAGTACTTC.

Regarding this clone: This CDR3 is also generated by other DNA sequences in the sample. This rearrangement joins TRBV27 to TRBJ1-5; D is possibly TRBD1 (5 bases). The germline gives CDR1 MNHEY, CDR2 SMNVEV (reference sequence). The CDR3 totals 14 residues. Trimming cost V 2 bases and J 3 bases, with 8 bases left between them. The CDR3 DNA follows: TGTGCCAGCAGTTTAAGGGACCCCAATCAGCCCCAGCATTTT. Translating it yields CASSLRDPNQPQHF.

The chain carries TRBV27 and TRBJ2-1; D may be TRBD1 or TRBD2 (5 bases each). The V gene's germline CDR1 is MNHEY and CDR2 SMNVEV (reference sequence). The CDR3 runs 13 residues. The V end lost 1 base, the J end lost 6 bases, and 7 bases lay between the germline ends. CDR3 DNA: TGTGCCAGCAGTTTATTGGGGGTCAATGAGCAGTTCTTC. It specifies CASSLLGVNEQFF.

The V gene is TRBV6-5, the J gene TRBJ1-2; 8 nucleotides line up with TRBD1. The CDR3 runs 14 residues. J was trimmed by 5 bases and V by 3 bases; bases with no gene match: 5. In germline, CDR1 is MNHEY, CDR2 SVGAGI. This CDR3 is CASSYLTGEYGYTF. The CDR3 nucleotides are TGTGCCAGCAGTTATCTGACAGGGGAGTATGGCTACACCTTC.

A note on this clone: At one of its ends the junction is not consistent with the germline gene, which may arise from a read error. This CDR3 reads CASSLFVKANEKLFF. DNA for the CDR3: TGTGCCAGCAGCTTATTCGTCAAGGCTAACGAAAAACTGTTTTTT. This rearrangement joins TRBV5-6 to TRBJ1-4, with D unresolved. The CDR3 consists of 15 residues. Germline V gene data show CDR1 as SGHDT and CDR2 as YYEEEE.

The V call is TRBV2, the J call TRBJ2-7, with no clear D. Trimming took off 1 base at V and 2 bases at J, with 21 bases between the two ends. The germline gives CDR1 SNHLY, CDR2 FYNNEI. CDR3 length: 18 residues. CDR3 in amino acids: CASSEGIKVRSLAYEQYF. The CDR3 coding sequence is TGTGCCAGCAGTGAAGGAATAAAGGTCCGGAGCCTTGCCTACGAGCAGTACTTC.

V and J are TRBV9 and TRBJ2-1; 10 bases map to TRBD2. Unmatched junction bases numbered 10, after V lost 0 bases and J lost 4 bases. The germline V gene has CDR1 SGDLS and CDR2 YYNGEE. CDR3 length equals 18 residues. Here the CDR3 reads CASSVAEGGTSVYNEQFF. CDR3 nucleotides: TGTGCCAGCAGCGTAGCTGAAGGGGGGACTAGCGTATACAATGAGCAGTTCTTC.